These 9 T cell receptor beta chains originate from one sample sequenced in a study of shared clonotypes between healthy human individuals. The protocol was immunoSEQ multiplex PCR, while the TCRdb copy is restricted to in-frame clones and leaves out a portion. Of 1.6 million or so clones in the sample, roughly 96% were seen once. The sample was naive CD4+ T cells sorted from blood. Documented subset: CD45RA+ positively selected. The source of these receptors is a man younger than 45 in good health.

The chain employs TRBV6-5 and TRBJ1-2, with D tentatively TRBD1 (6 bases). V gave up 5 bases and J gave up 4 bases, with 14 bases separating them. The CDR3 totals 14 residues. Germline V gene lookup returns CDR1 MNHEY and CDR2 SVGAGI. The CDR3, as DNA: TGTGCCAGCAGTAGAGGACAGCGCCTCTATGGCTACACCTTC. It encodes CASSRGQRLYGYTF.

The genes are TRBV5-4 and TRBJ2-5; D is undetermined. CDR3 length equals 13 residues. In germline, CDR1 is SGHNT, CDR2 YYREEE (reference sequence). The germline V and J ends were trimmed by 4 bases and 5 bases, with 12 bases remaining between them. CDR3 residues: CASSKESSETQYF. The CDR3 DNA follows: TGTGCCAGCAGCAAAGAATCCAGTGAGACCCAGTACTTC.

With respect to this clone: This specimen includes other DNA sequences encoding the same CDR3. V and J are TRBV9 and TRBJ2-3; possibly TRBD1 for D (5 bases). This CDR3 comprises 14 residues. Germline CDR1 is SGDLS and CDR2 is YYNGEE. V lost 0 bases and J lost 0, with 5 bases in between. This CDR3 reads CASSVDRSTDTQYF. Written as DNA, the CDR3 is TGTGCCAGCAGCGTAGACAGGAGCACAGATACGCAGTATTTT.

The gene calls are TRBV25-1 and TRBJ2-3, with D perhaps matching TRBD2 (6 bases). Between the trimmed V and J ends, which lost 6 bases and 6 bases, there was a span of 16 bases. The CDR3 is 14 residues long. Germline CDR1 and CDR2: MGHDK and SYGVNS. The CDR3 DNA reads as TGTGCCAGCAGGGGGAGGTGGCTTCAGGATACGCAGTATTTT. It encodes CASRGRWLQDTQYF.

V gene TRBV7-8 combines with J gene TRBJ2-3; 8 nucleotides line up with TRBD1. The CDR3 has 15 residues. The V gene's germline CDR1 is SGHVS and CDR2 FQNEAQ. The V and J ends lost 1 base and 5 bases, in that order; junction bases with no gene match: 5. The CDR3 DNA is TGTGCCAGCAGCTTAGAGACAGGGGCGGTAGATACGCAGTATTTT. Encoded protein: CASSLETGAVDTQYF.

The rearrangement uses TRBV28 and TRBJ1-4; 10 nucleotides align to TRBD1. CDR1 is MDHEN, CDR2 SYDVKM, per germline. The ends lost 3 bases at V and 10 bases at J; junction bases unmatched: 11. CDR3 length equals 16 residues. As DNA, the CDR3 is TGTGCCAGCAGTTTGACTACGGGACAGGGGAACGGAAAACTGTTTTTT. Its protein product is CASSLTTGQGNGKLFF.

The chain couples TRBV11-2 to TRBJ2-5; D possibly corresponds to TRBD2 (6 bases). CDR1 and CDR2 from the germline V gene are SGHAT and FQNNGV. The ends were cut back, 5 bases at V and 5 bases at J, with 15 bases in the middle. The CDR3 contains 14 residues. CDR3 sequence (DNA): TGTGCCAGCAGCCCCCGGCGGAGCGGGGAGACCCAGTACTTC. It specifies CASSPRRSGETQYF.

This chain links TRBV9 with TRBJ1-1, with D perhaps TRBD1 (5 bases). The CDR3 covers 16 residues. V was trimmed by 5 bases and J by 4 bases, leaving 21 bases between them. From germline, CDR1 is SGDLS and CDR2 YYNGEE. CDR3: CASSGSGGFGSTEAFF. CDR3 in DNA: TGTGCCAGCAGTGGTAGTGGGGGGTTTGGTTCCACTGAAGCTTTCTTT.

This chain joins TRBV28 and TRBJ2-5; the D is unclear. From germline, CDR1 is MDHEN and CDR2 SYDVKM. This CDR3 region has 14 residues. V shed 1 base and J shed 3 bases, with 9 bases lying between them. CDR3 region: CASSLSVTEETQYF. Written as DNA, the CDR3 is TGTGCCAGCAGTTTATCCGTCACAGAAGAGACCCAGTACTTC. The variable domain in full, completed from reference TRBV28 and TRBJ2-5, reads DVKVTQSSRYLVKRTGEKVFLECVQDMDHENMFWYRQDPGLGLRLIYFSYDVKMKEKGDIPEGYSVSREKKERFSLILESASTNQTSMYLCASSLSVTEETQYFGPGTRLLVL.